The rows below give T cell receptor beta chains drawn from one sample of a study of shared clonotypes between healthy human individuals. TCRdb keeps only in-frame clones here, not all; method: immunoSEQ multiplex PCR. The profile shows 650,000 to 800,000 clones, 90% to 95% of them singletons. The sample was naive CD8+ T cells sorted from blood. The receptors derive from a man younger than 40 in good health. Each CDR3 is given with its conserved first and last residue. Each record gives: CDR3 length, V gene, D gene, clone size, J gene, CDR3 DNA, CDR3 protein. A D gene is named only where the DNA matches it firmly. Part of the rows lack a size; the others show once, few, many or a class for expanded clones.

15	TRBV5-8	.	.	TRBJ2-1	TGTGCCAGCAGCTTGGGAATAGGGGGAAACAATGAGCAGTTCTTC	CASSLGIGGNNEQFF
14	TRBV28	.	.	TRBJ2-3	TGTGCCAGCAGTATCATTACTAGCACAGATACGCAGTATTTT	CASSIITSTDTQYF
22	TRBV19	TRBD2	.	TRBJ2-7	TGTGCCAGTAGTATCACCTCAGCGGGAGCCCTTGACGGGGACCTCGGTCTCTACGAGCAGTACTTC	CASSITSAGALDGDLGLYEQYF
14	TRBV27	TRBD2	.	TRBJ2-7	TGTGCCAGCAGACATAGCGGGAGGGCCAACGAGCAGTACTTC	CASRHSGRANEQYF
15	TRBV6-1	TRBD2	.	TRBJ2-7	TGTGCCAGCAGTGACCCGACTAGCGGGAGATACGAGCAGTACTTC	CASSDPTSGRYEQYF
13	TRBV27	TRBD2	once	TRBJ2-3	TGTGCCAGCAGTGGACTAGGGGCAGATACGCAGTATTTT	CASSGLGADTQYF
18	TRBV9	.	.	TRBJ2-1	TGTGCCAGCAGCGTAGCTAAGGTAGGGGGGAGGAGCTACAATGAGCAGTTCTTC	CASSVAKVGGRSYNEQFF
14	TRBV5-6	.	.	TRBJ1-5	TGTGCCAGCAGCGGCGCGAGGTCCAATCAGCCCCAGCATTTT	CASSGARSNQPQHF
16	TRBV5-4	.	.	TRBJ2-2	TGTGCCAGCAGCTTGGCCGGCAGGGCCCTCACCGGGGAGCTGTTTTTT	CASSLAGRALTGELFF
12	TRBV28	.	.	TRBJ2-1	TGTGCCATCCGGGACTCCTACAATGAGCAGTTCTTC	CAIRDSYNEQFF
15	TRBV27	TRBD1	.	TRBJ2-7	TGTGCCAGCAGTTTATCGGGACAGGGCCACTACGAGCAGTACTTC	CASSLSGQGHYEQYF
13	TRBV7-9	.	few	TRBJ1-4	TGTGCCAGCAGCTTATATACAGGAGAAAAACTGTTTTTT	CASSLYTGEKLFF
15	TRBV7-6	TRBD2	.	TRBJ2-7	TGTGCCAGCAGCTTAGAAGGCGGGAGTGTCCACGAGCAGTACTTC	CASSLEGGSVHEQYF